Below, one T cell receptor beta chain is given with its context. The antigen is unknown. The germline CDR1 and CDR2 sequences are SEHNR and FQNEAQ (reference sequence). Trimming left V 1 base short and J 13 bases short, with 7 bases between. The CDR3 has 11 residues. The entry originates in a study of a mutant IDH1 vaccine in newly diagnosed glioma. Overall study: Eight vaccine doses were administered to patients at weeks 1, 3, 5, 7, 11, 15, 19 and 23. Before enrollment, patients got radiotherapy alone, temozolomide alone, or mostly the combination.

Described time point: week 5, during vaccination. Topical imiquimod was applied with each vaccine dose, which held 300 ug of mutant IDH1 20-mer peptide. Diagnosis in the donors showed new WHO grade 3 or 4 astrocytomas that were IDH1-mutant and ATRX-lost. Here immunoSEQ multiplex PCR was the method, and the copy in TCRdb shows in-frame clones only, minus some. The table records roughly 28,000 clones, more than 70% of them present only once. The chain is built from TRBV7-9 and TRBJ1-4, with D possibly matching TRBD1 (5 bases). Sequencing was performed on PBMCs, taken from a glioma patient whose treatment included an IDH1 peptide vaccine. The sequence came from a man between 18 and 29 years old with glioma. This CDR3 is CASSLGDGLFF. The CDR3 nucleotides read TGTGCCAGCAGCTTAGGGGACGGACTGTTTTTT.